One T cell receptor (beta chain) is described in this entry. Its antigen is undetermined. From germline, CDR1 is SGHTA and CDR2 FQGNSA. This CDR3 comprises 15 residues. Trimming took 6 bases from V and 8 from J, leaving 19 bases between them. The data were produced by immunoSEQ multiplex PCR, yet TCRdb's version contains in-frame clones alone and is incomplete. This table holds 150,000 to 200,000 clones, about 88% found once. This record belongs to a study of lymphopenia after photon versus proton radiotherapy. Study-wide findings and caveats: After the lymphocyte nadir, photon-treated repertoires showed oligoclonal expansion, especially of CD8+ Temra cells. In patients who died, overall survival fell as post-nadir TCR diversity dropped more. Only patients who died were analyzed for survival; proton advantage is unproven. Under photons, naive T cells and diversity fell while effector/memory populations rose.

The TCR was taken from a man aged 45-60 years with gastric cancer. The chain employs TRBV7-2 and TRBJ1-4; TRBD1 is a possible D gene (6 bases). Here the sequenced sample was peripheral blood, taken from a patient treated with photon-based radiotherapy. CDR3 residues: CASSLGSGRGEKLFF. Here the CDR3 DNA reads TGTGCCAGCAGTCTTGGGTCTGGCAGGGGCGAAAAACTGTTTTTT.